These 26 T cell receptor beta chains came from one sample sequenced in a study of identical twins. Each CDR3 protein is one row after TCRdb ran MiXCR on the 5' RACE reads. The sample shows about 240,000 distinct CDR3 sequences, approximately 7.9% of them seen only once. These sequences were also reported in another study, on yellow fever vaccine responses in identical twins.

The sample taken for sequencing was CD8+ T cells sorted from blood. The receptors originated from a woman younger than 35 in good health.

This clonotype was detected a few times. This chain connects TRBV16 to TRBJ2-1, with 8 bases aligning to TRBD2. V lost 0 bases to trimming and J lost 0 bases; unmatched junction nucleotides: 10. There are 19 residues in the CDR3. Germline CDR1 and CDR2: KGHSY and FQNENV. This CDR3 is CASSQSDRLATYSYNEQFF. CDR3 sequence (DNA): TGTGCCAGCAGCCAATCAGACCGACTAGCGACCTACTCCTACAATGAGCAGTTCTTC. Full variable domain (missing parts from reference TRBV16 and TRBJ2-1): GEEVAQTPKHLVRGEGQKAKLYCAPIKGHSYVFWYQQVLKNEFKFLISFQNENVFDETGMPKERFSAKCLPNSPCSLEIQATKLEDSAVYFCASSQSDRLATYSYNEQFFGPGTRLTVL.

The CDR3 is CASSLGGTGIDEQYF. CDR3 in DNA: TGTGCCAGCAGCTTGGGAGGGACAGGAATAGACGAGCAGTACTTC. The chain has TRBV11-2 and TRBJ2-7, with D possibly matching TRBD1 (8 bases). Trimming cost V 3 bases and J 5 bases, with 17 bases left between them. The CDR3 covers 15 residues. The V gene's germline CDR1 is SGHAT and CDR2 FQNNGV.

The chain uses TRBV20-1 and TRBJ2-1; 8 nucleotides agree with TRBD2. The CDR3 totals 15 residues. Germline loops: CDR1 DFQATT, CDR2 SNEGSKA (reference sequence). Unmatched junction bases numbered 5, after V lost 1 base and J lost 3 bases. CDR3 in DNA: TGCAGTGCTAGAGGACGGGAGGGGGTCTACAATGAGCAGTTCTTC. Amino acids: CSARGREGVYNEQFF.

V usage is TRBV12-3 or TRBV12-4 and J usage is TRBJ2-1; no clear D. This CDR3 has 15 amino acids. Between the trimmed V and J ends, which lost 4 bases and 0 bases, there was a span of 10 bases. CDR3 nucleotide sequence: TGTGCCAGCAGTTCCTACAGTAGCTCCTACAATGAGCAGTTCTTC. As protein: CASSSYSSSYNEQFF.

The rearrangement joins TRBV6-5 to TRBJ2-3; 10 positions match TRBD2. Germline CDR1 is MNHEY and CDR2 is SVGAGI. V lost 0 bases and J lost 3; bases outside the gene matches: 3. There are 16 residues in the CDR3. In nucleotides, the CDR3 is TGTGCCAGCAGTTACTCAGCTAGCGGGAGTACAGATACGCAGTATTTT. Translation gives CASSYSASGSTDTQYF.

The chain carries TRBV6-1 and TRBJ1-2; TRBD1 might be the D (5 bases). Germline assignment: CDR1 MNHNS and CDR2 SASEGT. V was cut by 6 bases and J by 5 bases, with 16 bases left in between. The CDR3 extends over 14 amino acids. The chain's CDR3 is CASSLGQGRYGYTF. DNA for the CDR3: TGTGCCAGCAGCCTCGGTCAGGGACGGTATGGCTACACCTTC.

The V and J genes are TRBV20-1 and TRBJ1-1; TRBD1 is a possible D gene (6 bases). The length of the CDR3 is 14 residues. Germline CDR1 is DFQATT and CDR2 is SNEGSKA (reference sequence). V was pared by 0 bases and J by 2 bases, with 10 bases between. The CDR3 DNA reads TGCAGTGCTAGAGAACAGGGAATTAACACTGAAGCTTTCTTT. Its protein is CSAREQGINTEAFF.

This clonotype was observed many times. The CDR3 loop is CASRPGMEETQYF. CDR3 sequence (DNA): TGTGCCAGCAGGCCTGGGATGGAGGAGACCCAGTACTTC. V gene TRBV12-3 or TRBV12-4 combines with J gene TRBJ2-5; D not resolved. This CDR3 is built from 13 residues. The germline V and J ends were trimmed by 6 bases and 5 bases, with 13 bases remaining between them.

This clonotype has just a few counts. The chain combines TRBV7-9 with TRBJ1-1; a weak D match, TRBD1 (5 bases). This CDR3 is 15 amino acids long. Trimming pared 5 bases from V and 1 base from J, leaving 14 bases between. The germline gives CDR1 SEHNR, CDR2 FQNEAQ (reference sequence). CDR3 protein: CASSPTQGPNTEAFF. In DNA form, the CDR3 reads TGTGCCAGCAGCCCCACTCAGGGACCGAACACTGAAGCTTTCTTT.

The sample holds a few counts of this clonotype. CDR3 in DNA: TGCAGCGTTGACGGGACAGGGAGGAACTACAATGAGCAGTTCTTC. Translation: CSVDGTGRNYNEQFF. This rearrangement joins TRBV29-1 to TRBJ2-1, with 9 bases fitting TRBD1. The CDR3 totals 15 residues. The V gene end was trimmed by 3 bases and the J gene end by 3 bases; junction bases not matched to a gene: 6. Germline values: CDR1 SQVTM, CDR2 ANQGSEA.

This clonotype was observed a handful of times. The genes are TRBV5-1 and TRBJ2-2, with TRBD1 as a possible D gene (5 bases). The CDR3 length is 15 residues. Per the germline V gene, CDR1 is SGHRS and CDR2 is YFSETQ. Trimming stripped 4 bases from V and 2 bases from J, with 12 bases between. CDR3 protein: CASSPPQGNTGELFF. The CDR3 region has the DNA TGCGCCAGCAGCCCTCCGCAGGGAAACACCGGGGAGCTGTTTTTT.

This clonotype has only a few counts. J is TRBJ1-1 and V is TRBV4-2, with no clear D. Trimming shortened V by 6 bases and J by 0 bases, and 17 bases separated the two germline ends. This CDR3 is built from 16 residues. Germline V CDR1 and CDR2: LGHNA, YNFKEQ. This chain's CDR3 is CASSQLTEPMNTEAFF. The CDR3 coding sequence is TGTGCCAGCAGTCAACTAACAGAACCTATGAACACTGAAGCTTTCTTT.

This clonotype appeared many times. The chain is built from TRBV15 and TRBJ1-5, with TRBD1 as a possible D gene (6 bases). CDR3 length: 14 amino acids. V gave up 3 bases and J gave up 6 bases, with 12 bases separating them. Germline CDR1 is LNHNV and CDR2 is YYDKDF (reference sequence). This CDR3 is CATSSSGVSQPQHF. CDR3 in DNA: TGTGCCACCAGCAGCTCAGGGGTTAGTCAGCCCCAGCATTTT.

This clonotype has a count of ten or more. This chain connects TRBV5-1 to TRBJ1-1, with D unclear. Germline-derived CDR1 and CDR2 are SGHRS and YFSETQ. The germline V and J ends were trimmed by 1 base and 1 base, with 5 bases remaining between them. This CDR3 contains 13 residues. Here the CDR3 reads CASSLNRNTEAFF. Written as DNA, the CDR3 is TGCGCCAGCAGCTTGAATAGGAACACTGAAGCTTTCTTT.

This clonotype was detected only a few times. The chain carries TRBV10-2 and TRBJ2-3; either TRBD1 or TRBD2 may supply D (6 bases each). The CDR3 is made up of 16 amino acids. The germline CDR1 and CDR2 sequences are WSHSY and SAAADI. Trimming removed 8 bases at V and 5 bases at J, with 23 bases between. This chain's CDR3 is CASESGIGGQGDTQYF. The CDR3 nucleotides read TGCGCCAGCGAATCAGGGATCGGGGGCCAGGGAGATACGCAGTATTTT.

This clonotype was seen a handful of times. The chain links TRBV3-1 to TRBJ2-3; the D is unclear. V lost 4 bases and J 4 bases, leaving 18 bases between the germline ends. Per germline, CDR1 LGHDT and CDR2 YNNKEL (reference sequence). CDR3 length equals 16 residues. The CDR3 is CASSPRSVPGPDTQYF. The CDR3 DNA reads TGTGCCAGCAGCCCAAGGAGCGTACCCGGCCCAGATACGCAGTATTTT.

This clonotype has ten or more counts. V gene TRBV24-1 combines with J gene TRBJ2-2; TRBD1 matches 12 bases. After removal of 12 bases from V and 6 bases from J, the junction contained 7 bases not matched to a gene. The germline V gene has CDR1 KGHDR and CDR2 SFDVKD. The CDR3 runs to 14 residues. CDR3 in amino acids: CASRDRGLAGELFF. Here the CDR3 DNA reads TGTGCCTCTCGGGACAGGGGGCTCGCCGGGGAGCTGTTTTTT.

This rearrangement joins TRBV29-1 to TRBJ2-1; D might be TRBD1 or TRBD2, each matching 5 bases. Per the germline V gene, CDR1 is SQVTM and CDR2 is ANQGSEA. This CDR3 has 15 residues. V shed 5 bases and J shed 0 bases, with 14 bases lying between them. The CDR3 loop reads CSVYRDGSSYNEQFF. The CDR3 coding sequence is TGCAGCGTTTACCGGGACGGCAGCTCCTACAATGAGCAGTTCTTC.

This clonotype was recorded many times. This chain uses TRBV29-1 with TRBJ2-7; D perhaps matches TRBD2 (5 bases). CDR1 is SQVTM, CDR2 ANQGSEA, per germline. V was shortened by 1 base and J by 3 bases, with 10 bases between the two germline ends. The CDR3 runs 13 residues. The CDR3 is CSVEGGLYYEQYF. The CDR3 nucleotides are TGCAGCGTTGAAGGCGGGCTATACTACGAGCAGTACTTC.

This clonotype was detected many times. The chain recombines TRBV20-1 with TRBJ2-1; D is uncertain. The V gene lost 4 bases and the J gene lost 1 base, with 14 bases spanning the gap. CDR1 and CDR2 from the germline V gene are DFQATT and SNEGSKA (reference sequence). The CDR3 totals 15 residues. The CDR3 sequence is CSANSVEHSYNEQFF. CDR3 bases: TGCAGTGCTAATTCCGTCGAGCATTCCTACAATGAGCAGTTCTTC.

The chain employs TRBV12-3 or TRBV12-4 and TRBJ1-1, with no clear D. V gave up 3 bases and J gave up 2 bases, with 4 bases separating them. The CDR3 sequence is 12 residues long. The CDR3 region has the DNA TGTGCCAGCAGTTTTACCAACACTGAAGCTTTCTTT. This sequence encodes CASSFTNTEAFF.

The gene calls are TRBV7-9 and TRBJ2-7, with TRBD2 as a possible D gene (6 bases). CDR1 and CDR2 from the germline V gene are SEHNR and FQNEAQ (reference sequence). The CDR3 is made up of 16 amino acids. The V end was cut by 0 bases, the J end by 0 bases, with 12 bases between. CDR3 protein: CASSLASETSSYEQYF. Here the CDR3 DNA reads TGTGCCAGCAGCTTAGCCTCCGAGACTAGCTCCTACGAGCAGTACTTC.

This clonotype was counted ten times or more. This chain uses TRBV28 with TRBJ2-3, with D unclear. V shed 2 bases and J shed 0 bases, with 18 bases lying between them. The CDR3 consists of 18 residues. Germline V gene sequence: CDR1 MDHEN, CDR2 SYDVKM. CDR3: CASSLGHTQFPSTDTQYF. The CDR3 DNA sequence: TGTGCCAGCAGTTTAGGCCACACACAGTTTCCCAGCACAGATACGCAGTATTTT.

The table lists this clonotype with a few counts. The chain uses TRBV7-6 and TRBJ1-4, with 10 bases identical to TRBD1. The germline gives CDR1 SGHVS, CDR2 FNYEAQ. Germline trimming cut 4 bases from V and 7 bases from J; bases unmatched to any gene: 6. There are 15 residues in the CDR3. The CDR3 bases are TGTGCCAGCAGCTCGACAGGGGGCCAGGGTGAAAAACTGTTTTTT. It yields the protein CASSSTGGQGEKLFF.

This clonotype was recorded many times. Compared with germline, one end of the junction differs, possibly owing to a read error. This sequence joins TRBV12-3 or TRBV12-4 and TRBJ2-7; TRBD2 aligns across 11 bases. This CDR3 is 15 amino acids long. The CDR3 region is CASRLAGGKSYEQYF. The CDR3 region has the DNA TGTGCCAGCAGATTAGCGGGAGGGAAATCCTACGAGCAGTACTTC.

This clonotype was recorded a few times. This chain links TRBV20-1 with TRBJ2-7; 7 positions match TRBD1. This CDR3 is built from 13 residues. Trimming cost V 3 bases and J 0 bases; bases outside gene matches: 2. The germline V gene has CDR1 DFQATT and CDR2 SNEGSKA (reference sequence). The CDR3 reads CSASGDSSYEQYV. The CDR3 nucleotides read TGCAGTGCTAGTGGGGACAGCTCCTACGAGCAGTACGTC.